The T cell receptor (beta chain) described here comes from a study of T cell repertoires in cytomegalovirus infection. Overall study: Public TCR beta signatures were indicative of both CMV infection and a matching HLA type. Study-level results: The ex vivo response showed dominance by HLA-C-restricted CMV-specific TCR beta clonotypes. Summed frequency of shared TCR beta families picked out CMV carriers who also had the relevant HLA.

Via MiXCR, TCRdb re-called the reads, giving one row per CDR3 protein. The sample lists about 320,000 distinct CDR3 sequences; 8% to 10% were seen once. This clonotype was observed a few times. Its antigen is unknown. The V end was cut by 9 bases, the J end by 7 bases, with 19 bases between. From germline, CDR1 is SGHVS and CDR2 FQNEAQ. This CDR3 spans 14 amino acids. The clonotype originates from a human donor in good health (CMV status not recorded). Some clones in this sample may be carry-over from other donors' samples. Sequencing input: PBMCs. The chain joins TRBV7-8 to TRBJ2-1; D may correspond to TRBD1 or TRBD2 (5 bases each). The chain's CDR3 is CASEVKGPPNEQFF. The CDR3 region has the DNA TGTGCCAGTGAGGTGAAGGGACCCCCGAATGAGCAGTTCTTC.